This T cell receptor beta chain was identified in a study of spatial heterogeneity in lung cancer. One entry per CDR3 protein results from TCRdb running MiXCR on the 5' RACE reads. This sample has under 150,000 distinct CDR3 sequences, with 11% found just once. The CDR3 spans 14 residues. V was trimmed by 6 bases and J by 6 bases, leaving 15 bases between them. Germline assignment: CDR1 MDHEN and CDR2 SYDVKM. Time point reported: blood at routine non-recurrence follow-up after resection. The table lists this clonotype with a few counts. The starting material was PBMCs, obtained at follow-up. The receptor's source is a female donor with early-stage non-small cell lung cancer. The chain joins TRBV28 to TRBJ1-5, with D possibly TRBD1 on 6 matching bases. CDR3 in amino acids: CASRRGIRSQPQHF. The CDR3 nucleotides read TGTGCCAGCAGGAGGGGGATACGAAGTCAGCCCCAGCATTTT.